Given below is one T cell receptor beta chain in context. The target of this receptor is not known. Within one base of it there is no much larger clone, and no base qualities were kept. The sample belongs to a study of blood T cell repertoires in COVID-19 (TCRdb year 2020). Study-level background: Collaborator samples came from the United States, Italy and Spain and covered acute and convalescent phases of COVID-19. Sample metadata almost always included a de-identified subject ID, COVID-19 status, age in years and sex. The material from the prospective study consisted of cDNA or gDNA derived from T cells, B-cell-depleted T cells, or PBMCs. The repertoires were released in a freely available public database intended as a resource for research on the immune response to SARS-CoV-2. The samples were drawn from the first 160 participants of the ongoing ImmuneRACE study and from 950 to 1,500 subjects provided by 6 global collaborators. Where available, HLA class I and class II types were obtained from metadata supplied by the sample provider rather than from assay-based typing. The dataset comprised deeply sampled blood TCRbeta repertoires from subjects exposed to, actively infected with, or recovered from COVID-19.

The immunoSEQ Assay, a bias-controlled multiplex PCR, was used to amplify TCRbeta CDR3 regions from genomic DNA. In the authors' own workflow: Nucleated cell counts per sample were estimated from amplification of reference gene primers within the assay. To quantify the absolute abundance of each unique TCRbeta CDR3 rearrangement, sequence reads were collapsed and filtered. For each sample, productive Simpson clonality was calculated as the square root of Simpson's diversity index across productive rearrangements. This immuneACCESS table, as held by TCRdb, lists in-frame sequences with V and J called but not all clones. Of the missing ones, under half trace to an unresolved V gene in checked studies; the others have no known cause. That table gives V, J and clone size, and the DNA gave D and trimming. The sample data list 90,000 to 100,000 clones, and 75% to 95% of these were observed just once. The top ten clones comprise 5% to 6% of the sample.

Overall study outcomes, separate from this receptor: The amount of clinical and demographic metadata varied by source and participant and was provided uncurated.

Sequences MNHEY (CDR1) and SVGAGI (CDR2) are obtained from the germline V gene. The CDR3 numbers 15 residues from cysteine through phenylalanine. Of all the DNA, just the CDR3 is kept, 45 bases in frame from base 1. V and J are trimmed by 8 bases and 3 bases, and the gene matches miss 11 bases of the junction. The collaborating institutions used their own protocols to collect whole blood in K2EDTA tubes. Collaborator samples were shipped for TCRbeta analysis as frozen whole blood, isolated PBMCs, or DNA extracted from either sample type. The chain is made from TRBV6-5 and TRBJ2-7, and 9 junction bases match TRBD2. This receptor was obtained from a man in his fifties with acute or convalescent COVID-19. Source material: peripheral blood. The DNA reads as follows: TGTGCCAGCGCCGAGGTGAGCGGGAGGTACTACGAGCAGTACTTC. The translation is CASAEVSGRYYEQYF.